Listed here are 22 T cell receptor beta chains from one sample, sequenced in a study of blood T cell repertoires in COVID-19. Libraries were prepared by immunoSEQ multiplex PCR; TCRdb keeps only in-frame clonotypes and omits some of them. The data contain fewer than 150,000 clones, about 88% of them seen just once; the ten biggest clones take up around 5%. Input material: peripheral blood. The source is a human donor in a cohort sampled during active COVID-19.

The chain has TRBV12-3 or TRBV12-4 and TRBJ1-5; D is ambiguous. The CDR3 covers 12 residues. With 9 bases removed from V and 1 base from J, the gap between germline ends came to 7 bases. In nucleotides, the CDR3 is TGTGCCAGTTCTCAGAGCAATCAGCCCCAGCATTTT. The encoded protein is CASSQSNQPQHF.

The V call is TRBV30, the J call TRBJ2-5; D might be TRBD1 (5 bases). CDR3 size: 14 residues. Germline V gives CDR1 GTSNPN, CDR2 SVGIG (reference sequence). Trimming left V 1 base short and J 1 base short, with 10 bases between. The CDR3 spells CAWSAGAGQETQYF. CDR3 DNA sequence: TGTGCCTGGAGTGCTGGGGCAGGCCAAGAGACCCAGTACTTC.

V usage is TRBV5-1 and J usage is TRBJ2-3; 10 positions match TRBD1. Germline CDR1 and CDR2: SGHRS and YFSETQ. With 4 bases clipped from V and 6 bases from J, the junction kept 5 bases outside the gene matches. This CDR3 comprises 14 residues. The CDR3 DNA sequence: TGCGCCAGCAGCCCCGGACAGGGGGGGGATACGCAGTATTTT. Residues: CASSPGQGGDTQYF. The whole variable domain, remainder taken from reference TRBV5-1 and TRBJ2-3, is KAGVTQTPRYLIKTRGQQVTLSCSPISGHRSVSWYQQTPGQGLQFLFEYFSETQRNKGNFPGRFSGRQFSNSRSEMNVSTLELGDSALYLCASSPGQGGDTQYFGPGTRLTVL.

The V gene is TRBV30, the J gene TRBJ2-7; 8 bases fit TRBD1. Germline V CDR1 and CDR2: GTSNPN, SVGIG (reference sequence). CDR3 length: 13 amino acids. J gave up 3 bases and V 5 bases, and 6 bases lay outside the gene matches. In DNA, the CDR3 is TGTGCCTGGGCGGGACAGGTAAGCTACGAGCAGTACTTC. This gives the protein CAWAGQVSYEQYF. The full variable domain, its missing parts supplied by reference TRBV30 and TRBJ2-7, is SQTIHQWPATLVQPVGSPLSLECTVEGTSNPNLYWYRQAAGRGLQLLFYSVGIGQISSEVPQNLSASRPQDRQFILSSKKLLLSDSGFYLCAWAGQVSYEQYFGPGTRLTVT.

The chain employs TRBV5-6 and TRBJ2-7; TRBD2 matches 13 bases. CDR1 is SGHDT, CDR2 YYEEEE, per germline. Trimming cost V 4 bases and J 4 bases; bases outside gene matches: 8. CDR3 length equals 16 residues. CDR3: CASSTTSGRAIYEQYF. The CDR3, as DNA: TGTGCCAGCAGCACTACTAGCGGGAGGGCTATTTACGAGCAGTACTTC.

The genes are TRBV7-6 and TRBJ2-1, with 14 positions matching TRBD2. The CDR3 is made up of 15 amino acids. The germline V gene has CDR1 SGHVS and CDR2 FNYEAQ. The trim removed 5 bases at V and 8 bases at J, leaving 5 bases unmatched. The CDR3 spells CASSRGTSGGYEQFF. Here the CDR3 DNA reads TGTGCCAGCAGCCGAGGGACTAGCGGGGGATATGAGCAGTTCTTC.

This rearrangement joins TRBV28 to TRBJ1-1; TRBD1 aligns across 11 bases. CDR1 MDHEN and CDR2 SYDVKM come from the germline V gene. V trimming: 5 bases; J trimming: 1 base; junction bases outside the gene matches: 6. The CDR3 sequence is 16 residues long. CDR3: CASSGQGAVRNTEAFF. DNA of the CDR3: TGTGCCAGCAGTGGACAGGGGGCCGTCAGGAACACTGAAGCTTTCTTT.

The V call is TRBV1, the J call TRBJ2-1; the DNA was not used to check the table's D call, TRBD2. TRBV1 is noted as a pseudogene. This CDR3 contains 16 residues. The CDR3 loop reads CTSSPPQPGSYNEQFF. Written as DNA, the CDR3 is TGCACCAGCAGCCCTCCCCAGCCGGGCTCCTACAATGAGCAGTTCTTC.

The rearrangement links TRBV6-6 to TRBJ1-2; D remains unclear. Per germline, CDR1 MNHNY and CDR2 SVGAGI (reference sequence). This CDR3 spans 14 amino acids. Deletions cut 7 bases from V and 4 bases from J, with 16 bases between. The CDR3 sequence: CASTPRGASYGYTF. CDR3 nucleotides: TGTGCCAGCACCCCCCGGGGAGCCAGCTATGGCTACACCTTC.

V is TRBV6-1 and J is TRBJ2-2; TRBD1 agrees at 7 bases. Unmatched junction bases numbered 10, after V lost 3 bases and J lost 3 bases. This CDR3 contains 17 residues. CDR1 MNHNS and CDR2 SASEGT come from the germline V gene. The CDR3 DNA reads TGTGCCAGCAGTGAGTCGGGAAGGGGGCGACACACCGGGGAGCTGTTTTTT. This gives the protein CASSESGRGRHTGELFF.

The rearrangement links TRBV7-9 to TRBJ2-3, with 14 bases aligning to TRBD2. CDR1 SEHNR and CDR2 FQNEAQ come from the germline V gene (reference sequence). The CDR3 is made up of 16 amino acids. V lost 5 bases, J lost 4 bases, and 5 bases stayed unmatched. The CDR3 spells CASSLTSGGAADTQYF. DNA for the CDR3: TGTGCCAGCAGCCTGACTAGCGGGGGGGCCGCAGATACGCAGTATTTT.

The CDR3 DNA sequence: TGTGCCAGCAGCTTGGGGACGGGAGCGCCGGACAATGAGCAGTTCTTC. Protein sequence: CASSLGTGAPDNEQFF. This sequence joins TRBV7-9 and TRBJ2-1; TRBD2 is a possible D gene (6 bases). The CDR3 consists of 16 residues. Trimming shortened V by 3 bases and J by 5 bases, and 17 bases separated the two germline ends. Germline V gene lookup returns CDR1 SEHNR and CDR2 FQNEAQ (reference sequence).

The V call is TRBV6-5, the J call TRBJ2-3; TRBD1 agrees at 10 bases. Germline CDR1 is MNHEY and CDR2 is SVGAGI. This CDR3 contains 15 residues. Trimming cost V 5 bases and J 4 bases; bases outside gene matches: 6. CDR3 nucleotides: TGTGCCAGCAGTAGCCGACAGGGGGCGTCAGATACGCAGTATTTT. Protein product: CASSSRQGASDTQYF.

The chain joins TRBV30 to TRBJ2-1, with 11 bases lining up with TRBD2. The CDR3 is 14 amino acids. CDR1 is GTSNPN, CDR2 SVGIG, per germline (reference sequence). Germline trimming cut 5 bases from V and 1 base from J; bases unmatched to any gene: 1. CDR3 loop: CAWRLAGSYNEQFF. DNA of the CDR3: TGTGCCTGGCGACTAGCGGGGTCCTACAATGAGCAGTTCTTC.

This clone was seen a handful of times. The rearrangement links TRBV28 to TRBJ1-1; the D is unclear. In germline, CDR1 is MDHEN, CDR2 SYDVKM. The CDR3 spans 13 residues. Trimming cost V 2 bases and J 4 bases, with 8 bases left between them. The CDR3 reads CASSLEDSTEAFF. CDR3 nucleotides: TGTGCCAGCAGTTTAGAGGACTCCACTGAAGCTTTCTTT. The full variable domain, rest sourced from reference TRBV28 and TRBJ1-1, is DVKVTQSSRYLVKRTGEKVFLECVQDMDHENMFWYRQDPGLGLRLIYFSYDVKMKEKGDIPEGYSVSREKKERFSLILESASTNQTSMYLCASSLEDSTEAFFGQGTRLTVV.

The rearrangement joins TRBV5-1 to TRBJ2-1; TRBD2 aligns across 7 bases. This CDR3 contains 14 residues. Trimming at V came to 6 bases and at J to 5 bases, leaving 8 bases not matched to a gene. CDR1 SGHRS and CDR2 YFSETQ come from the germline V gene. The CDR3 DNA sequence: TGCGCCAGCACCCCAGGACTAGTGGACAATGAGCAGTTCTTC. The encoded protein is CASTPGLVDNEQFF.

The V and J genes are TRBV11-3 and TRBJ2-3, with 11 bases identical to TRBD1. Per the germline V gene, CDR1 is SGHNT and CDR2 is YENEEA. The V and J ends lost 5 bases and 4 bases, in that order; junction bases with no gene match: 2. The CDR3 covers 14 residues. The CDR3, as DNA: TGTGCCAGCAGCCGGGACAGGGGGGCAGATACGCAGTATTTT. It translates to CASSRDRGADTQYF.

The V and J genes are TRBV2 and TRBJ2-7; TRBD2 is a possible D gene (7 bases). This CDR3 region has 15 residues. Between the trimmed V and J ends, which lost 6 bases and 5 bases, there was a span of 20 bases. CDR1 and CDR2 from the germline V gene are SNHLY and FYNNEI. Written as DNA, the CDR3 is TGTGCCAGCAGCCTGGAGGGGGGGAGTAGGCACGAGCAGTACTTC. This gives the protein CASSLEGGSRHEQYF.

This chain joins TRBV7-9 and TRBJ2-7, with a weak D call TRBD1 (6 bases). Trimming took 5 bases from V and 3 from J, leaving 14 bases between them. The germline gives CDR1 SEHNR, CDR2 FQNEAQ (reference sequence). This CDR3 region has 14 residues. CDR3 nucleotides: TGTGCCAGCAGCCCAAGGACAGCCCGCTACGAGCAGTACTTC. This encodes CASSPRTARYEQYF.

The chain couples TRBV11-2 to TRBJ1-6; D is possibly TRBD1 (6 bases). Trimming removed 4 bases from V and 7 bases from J, with 14 bases in between. CDR1 SGHAT and CDR2 FQNNGV come from the germline V gene. The CDR3 contains 15 residues. CDR3 DNA sequence: TGTGCCAGCAGCTCAGGGCGGGGGCTAAATTCACCCCTCCACTTT. Translation: CASSSGRGLNSPLHF.

The chain has TRBV5-1 and TRBJ2-7, with a tentative D call TRBD1 (6 bases). The CDR3 contains 14 residues. Per the germline V gene, CDR1 is SGHRS and CDR2 is YFSETQ. Trimming left V 10 bases short and J 2 bases short, with 19 bases between. CDR3 coding DNA: TGCGCCGGCAACACTGGGGGCTCTACCTACGAGCAGTACTTC. Translation: CAGNTGGSTYEQYF.

The rearrangement links TRBV6-5 to TRBJ1-5, with 12 bases lining up with TRBD1. V trimming: 11 bases; J trimming: 7 bases; junction bases outside the gene matches: 9. From germline, CDR1 is MNHEY and CDR2 SVGAGI. CDR3 length: 14 residues. CDR3 nucleotides: TGTGCCTCCCGGGACAGGGGGCAGGGGCAGCCCCAGCATTTT. Its translation: CASRDRGQGQPQHF.